A selection of T cell receptor beta chains follows, all from one sample in a study of beta chain features in type 1 diabetes. TCRdb's copy holds only in-frame clones and misses some; the assay was immunoSEQ multiplex PCR. The profile shows 330,000 or so clones, about 14% of them singletons. The sample comprised central memory CD4+ T cells from blood. These receptors all come from a man aged 30 to 39 in good health. CDR3s include the opening cysteine and the closing phenylalanine or tryptophan. D genes are given only for firm matches. Part of the rows lack a size; the others show once, few, many or a class for expanded clones.

V	D	size	J	CDR3	DNA
TRBV7-6	TRBD1	many	TRBJ1-6	CASSLGTGFVQPLHF	TGTGCCAGCAGCCTTGGGACAGGGTTTGTGCAACCCCTCCACTTT
TRBV6-5	TRBD1	-	TRBJ1-2	CASRDRGRLYGYTF	TGTGCCAGCAGGGACAGGGGGCGTCTCTATGGCTACACCTTC
TRBV4-2	-	few	TRBJ2-7	CASSQGGASYEQYF	TGTGCCAGCAGCCAAGGTGGGGCTAGCTACGAGCAGTACTTC
TRBV14	-	-	TRBJ1-2	CASSQVSSGGYTF	TGTGCCAGCAGCCAAGTTAGCAGCGGCGGCTACACCTTC
TRBV30	TRBD1	few	TRBJ1-4	CAWSVGAGQYEKLFF	TGTGCCTGGAGTGTCGGGGCGGGACAGTATGAAAAACTGTTTTTT
TRBV5-4	-	-	TRBJ1-6	CASSLAGGNKPNSPLHF	TGTGCCAGCAGCTTGGCGGGAGGGAACAAACCGAATTCACCCCTCCACTTT
TRBV6-1	TRBD1	-	TRBJ1-5	CASSATLGGGNQPQHF	TGTGCCAGCAGTGCCACGCTAGGGGGCGGCAATCAGCCCCAGCATTTT
TRBV25-1	TRBD2	-	TRBJ2-3	CASSELVAGFTDTQYF	TGTGCCAGCAGTGAATTGGTAGCGGGGTTCACAGATACGCAGTATTTT
TRBV5-4	-	-	TRBJ2-5	CASSPRRSQETQYF	TGTGCCAGCAGTCCCCGGCGAAGCCAAGAGACCCAGTACTTC
TRBV7-8	-	-	TRBJ2-2	CASSLGPTGELFF	TGTGCCAGCAGCTTAGGCCCCACCGGGGAGCTGTTTTTT
TRBV5-1	-	-	TRBJ2-5	CASSLIGQSQETQYF	TGCGCCAGCAGCTTGATTGGACAGAGCCAAGAGACCCAGTACTTC
TRBV29-1	-	-	TRBJ2-2	CSVGMASNTGEPFF	TGCAGCGTTGGTATGGCATCGAACACCGGGGAGCCGTTTTTT
TRBV7-6	TRBD1	few	TRBJ1-1	CASGQDLNTEAFF	TGTGCCAGTGGACAGGACCTTAACACTGAAGCTTTCTTT
TRBV6-1	-	few	TRBJ2-7	CASARDTGYEQYF	TGTGCCAGCGCCCGGGACACCGGATACGAGCAGTACTTC
TRBV11-3	-	once	TRBJ1-3	CASSLGGTAGNTIYF	TGTGCCAGCAGCTTAGGGGGGACCGCCGGAAACACCATATATTTT
TRBV7-2	-	few	TRBJ2-3	CASSFTAGAADTQYF	TGTGCCAGCAGCTTTACGGCTGGGGCCGCAGATACGCAGTATTTT